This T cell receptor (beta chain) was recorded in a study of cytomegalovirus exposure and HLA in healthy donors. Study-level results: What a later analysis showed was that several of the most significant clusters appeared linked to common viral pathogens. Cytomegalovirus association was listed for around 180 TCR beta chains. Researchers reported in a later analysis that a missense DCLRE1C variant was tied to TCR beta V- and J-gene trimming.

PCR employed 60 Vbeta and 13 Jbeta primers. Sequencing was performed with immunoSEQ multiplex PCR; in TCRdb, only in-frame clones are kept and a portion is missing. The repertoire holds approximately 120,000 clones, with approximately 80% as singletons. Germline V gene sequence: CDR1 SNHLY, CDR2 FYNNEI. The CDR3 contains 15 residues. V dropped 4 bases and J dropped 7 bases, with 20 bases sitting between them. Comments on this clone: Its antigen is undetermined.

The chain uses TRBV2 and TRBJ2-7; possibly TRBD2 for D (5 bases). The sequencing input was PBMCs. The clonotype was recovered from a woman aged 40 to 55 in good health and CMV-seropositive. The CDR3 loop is CASSVLASGTGEQYF. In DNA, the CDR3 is TGTGCCAGCAGTGTCCTAGCATCAGGTACGGGGGAGCAGTACTTC.